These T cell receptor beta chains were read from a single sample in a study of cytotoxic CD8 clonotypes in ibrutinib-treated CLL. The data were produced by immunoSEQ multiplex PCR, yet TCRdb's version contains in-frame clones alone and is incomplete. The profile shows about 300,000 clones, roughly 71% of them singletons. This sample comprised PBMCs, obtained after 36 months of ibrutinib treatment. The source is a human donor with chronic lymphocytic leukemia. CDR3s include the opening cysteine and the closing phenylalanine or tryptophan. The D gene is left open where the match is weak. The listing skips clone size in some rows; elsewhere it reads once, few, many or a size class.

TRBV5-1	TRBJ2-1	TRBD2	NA	CASSPSGGAYNEQFF	TGCGCCAGCAGCCCTAGCGGGGGGGCCTACAATGAGCAGTTCTTC
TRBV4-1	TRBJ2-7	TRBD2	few	CASSQVLAGGYEQYF	TGCGCCAGCAGCCAAGTGCTAGCGGGGGGATACGAGCAGTACTTC
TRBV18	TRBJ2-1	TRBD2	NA	CASSPGISGRNEQFF	TGTGCCAGCTCACCCGGGATTAGCGGGCGGAATGAGCAGTTCTTC
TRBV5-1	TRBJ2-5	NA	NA	CASWGLEGAETQYF	TGCGCCAGCTGGGGACTGGAGGGGGCGGAGACCCAGTACTTC
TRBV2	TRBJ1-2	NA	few	CASKVGITNYGYTF	TGTGCCAGCAAGGTGGGGATTACTAACTATGGCTACACCTTC
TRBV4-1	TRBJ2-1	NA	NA	CASSHVGGGLSYNEQFF	TGCGCCAGCAGCCACGTAGGGGGAGGGCTATCCTACAATGAGCAGTTCTTC
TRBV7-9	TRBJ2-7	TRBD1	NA	CASSFEAGGGEQYF	TGTGCCAGCAGCTTCGAGGCAGGGGGCGGCGAGCAGTACTTC
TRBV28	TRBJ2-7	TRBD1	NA	CASSLSGQGSSYEQYF	TGTGCCAGCAGTTTGTCAGGACAGGGAAGCTCCTACGAGCAGTACTTC
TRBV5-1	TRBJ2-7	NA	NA	CASSLVEGSYEQYF	TGCGCCAGCAGCTTGGTAGAGGGATCCTACGAGCAGTACTTC
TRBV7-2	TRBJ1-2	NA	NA	CASSPARRQGGYTF	TGTGCCAGCAGCCCCGCCAGGCGGCAAGGAGGCTACACCTTC
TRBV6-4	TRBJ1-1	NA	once	CASSEGMRTEAFF	TGTGCCAGCAGTGAGGGGATGAGGACTGAAGCTTTCTTT
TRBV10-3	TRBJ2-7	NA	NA	CAITPRGLTYEQYF	TGTGCCATCACCCCCCGGGGACTGACTTACGAGCAGTACTTC
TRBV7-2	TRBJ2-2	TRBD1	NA	CASRQGAGELFF	TGTGCCAGCAGGCAGGGGGCCGGGGAGCTGTTTTTT
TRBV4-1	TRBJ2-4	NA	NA	CASSQAVGLNIQYF	TGCGCCAGCAGCCAAGCCGTAGGATTAAACATTCAGTACTTC
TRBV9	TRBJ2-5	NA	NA	CASSAEVKETQYF	TGTGCCAGCAGCGCTGAAGTTAAAGAGACCCAGTACTTC
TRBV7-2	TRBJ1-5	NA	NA	CASSLGQGNQPQHF	TGTGCCAGCAGCTTAGGCCAGGGCAATCAGCCCCAGCATTTT
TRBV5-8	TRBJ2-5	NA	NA	CASSQEEGGGSETQYF	TGCGCCAGCAGCCAAGAGGAAGGGGGAGGGTCGGAGACCCAGTACTTC
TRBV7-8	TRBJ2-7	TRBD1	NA	CASSQFIIGTGSYEQYF	TGTGCCAGCAGCCAGTTCATTATTGGGACAGGGTCCTACGAGCAGTACTTC
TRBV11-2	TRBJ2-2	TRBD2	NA	CASSFSSGRARTGELFF	TGTGCCAGCAGCTTCTCTAGCGGGAGGGCCCGGACCGGGGAGCTGTTTTTT
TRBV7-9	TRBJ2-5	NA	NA	CASSLVPGSRGETQYF	TGTGCCAGCAGCTTAGTCCCGGGAAGCAGGGGAGAGACCCAGTACTTC
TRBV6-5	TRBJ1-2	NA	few	CASSNGRLYGYTF	TGTGCCAGCAGCAACGGACGGCTCTATGGCTACACCTTC
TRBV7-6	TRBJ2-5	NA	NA	CASSLELWETQYF	TGTGCCAGCAGCTTGGAACTATGGGAGACCCAGTACTTC
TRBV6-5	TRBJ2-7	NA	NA	CASSYWGSEQYF	TGTGCCAGCAGTTACTGGGGGAGCGAGCAGTACTTC
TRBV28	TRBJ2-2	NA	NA	CASSLSRPRSTGELFF	TGTGCCAGCAGTTTGTCCCGACCCCGGAGCACCGGGGAGCTGTTTTTT
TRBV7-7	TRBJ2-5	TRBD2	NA	CASSPLAGGRGETQYF	TGTGCCAGCAGCCCCCTGGCGGGAGGGCGGGGGGAGACCCAGTACTTC
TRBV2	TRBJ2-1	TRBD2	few	CASRRQRETYNEQFF	TGTGCCAGCAGAAGACAGCGGGAGACCTACAATGAGCAGTTCTTC
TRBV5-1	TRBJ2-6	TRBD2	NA	CASTLFRTSGTGANVLTF	TGCGCCAGCACCCTGTTTCGGACTAGCGGTACTGGGGCCAACGTCCTGACTTTC
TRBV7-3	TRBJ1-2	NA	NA	CASSQGGNYGYTF	TGTGCCTCCAGCCAGGGAGGGAACTATGGCTACACCTTC
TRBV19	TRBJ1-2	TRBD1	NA	CASSIEGQVPYGYTF	TGTGCCAGTAGTATAGAGGGACAGGTTCCCTATGGCTACACCTTC
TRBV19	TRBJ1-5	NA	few	CASSIVGSDQPQHF	TGTGCCAGTAGTATTGTGGGTTCTGATCAGCCCCAGCATTTT
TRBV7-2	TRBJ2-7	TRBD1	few	CASSPGQGAYEQYF	TGTGCCAGCAGTCCGGGACAGGGGGCGTACGAGCAGTACTTC
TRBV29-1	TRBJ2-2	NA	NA	CSVEAGELFF	TGCAGCGTTGAAGCCGGGGAGCTGTTTTTT
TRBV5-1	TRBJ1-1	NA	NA	CASHRTGDTEAFF	TGCGCCAGCCACAGGACGGGGGACACTGAAGCTTTCTTT
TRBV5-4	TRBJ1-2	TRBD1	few	CASSQDRGPLRYGYTF	TGTGCCAGCAGCCAGGACAGGGGGCCGTTACGGTATGGCTACACCTTC
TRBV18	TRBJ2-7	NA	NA	CASSPPTGTRIYEQYF	TGTGCCAGCTCACCACCCACAGGGACCAGGATCTACGAGCAGTACTTC
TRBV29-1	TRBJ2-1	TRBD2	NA	CSVDYSGAMYNEQFF	TGCAGCGTCGATTATAGCGGGGCGATGTACAATGAGCAGTTCTTC
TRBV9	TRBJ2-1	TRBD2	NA	CASSVDGWTSGRAGNEQFF	TGTGCCAGCAGCGTAGATGGGTGGACTAGCGGGAGGGCTGGCAATGAGCAGTTCTTC
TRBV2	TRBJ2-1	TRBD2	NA	CASSERGGRALFHNEQFF	TGTGCCAGCAGTGAACGCGGCGGGAGGGCCCTTTTCCACAATGAGCAGTTCTTC
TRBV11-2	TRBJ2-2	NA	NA	CASRHFWAGPNTGELFF	TGTGCCAGCAGGCACTTTTGGGCCGGCCCGAACACCGGGGAGCTGTTTTTT
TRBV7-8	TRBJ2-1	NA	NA	CASSAGPHNEQFF	TGTGCCAGCAGCGCGGGACCTCACAATGAGCAGTTCTTC
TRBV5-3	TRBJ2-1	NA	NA	CARSFYPVGGYNEQFF	TGTGCCAGAAGCTTCTACCCTGTGGGGGGCTACAATGAGCAGTTCTTC
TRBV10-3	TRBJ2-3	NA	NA	CAISEGRDTDTQYF	TGTGCCATCAGTGAAGGAAGGGACACAGATACGCAGTATTTT